A selection of T cell receptor beta chains follows, all from one sample in a study of blood T cell repertoires in COVID-19. The method was immunoSEQ multiplex PCR; TCRdb's version includes in-frame clones alone and lacks a portion of them. The table lists 250,000 or so clones, 86% of them singletons. Material for sequencing was PBMCs or T cells enriched from blood (not recorded which). The receptors stem from a woman between 45 and 60 years old who had recovered from COVID-19. CDR3s include the opening cysteine and the closing phenylalanine or tryptophan. The order of the fields is V gene, clone size, J gene, D gene, CDR3 protein, CDR3 DNA. D genes are given only for firm matches. A row's size may be missing; if present it is once, few, many or a size class.

V: TRBV6-5; size: NA; J: TRBJ2-7; D: TRBD1; CDR3: CASSYGTGVEQYF; DNA: TGTGCCAGCAGTTACGGGACAGGGGTCGAGCAGTACTTC
V: TRBV4-1; size: NA; J: TRBJ1-2; D: NA; CDR3: CASSPLTAAGYTF; DNA: TGCGCCAGCAGCCCCTTGACAGCCGCTGGCTACACCTTC
V: TRBV27; size: NA; J: TRBJ1-6; D: TRBD1; CDR3: CASSANQGAYNSPLHF; DNA: TGTGCCAGCAGTGCTAATCAGGGGGCCTATAATTCACCCCTCCACTTT
V: TRBV19; size: once; J: TRBJ2-7; D: NA; CDR3: CASSIGGDYEQYF; DNA: TGTGCCAGTAGTATAGGTGGAGATTACGAGCAGTACTTC
V: TRBV7-6; size: NA; J: TRBJ1-5; D: NA; CDR3: CASSPNYSNQPQHF; DNA: TGTGCCAGCAGCCCGAACTATAGCAATCAGCCCCAGCATTTT
V: TRBV15; size: once; J: TRBJ1-4; D: NA; CDR3: CATSRDRGSEKLFF; DNA: TGTGCCACCAGCAGAGATAGGGGAAGCGAAAAACTGTTTTTT
V: TRBV21-1; size: NA; J: TRBJ2-3; D: NA; CDR3: CASSPSTARASGSSTDTQYF; DNA: TGTGCCAGCAGTCCCAGTACCGCAAGAGCTAGCGGATCTAGCACAGATACGCAGTATTTT
V: TRBV5-4; size: NA; J: TRBJ2-5; D: NA; CDR3: CASSSRGETQYF; DNA: TGTGCCAGCAGCTCCCGGGGGGAGACCCAGTACTTC
V: TRBV6-5; size: NA; J: TRBJ2-7; D: TRBD2; CDR3: CASSYSMGLADYEQYF; DNA: TGTGCCAGCAGTTACTCGATGGGACTAGCGGACTACGAGCAGTACTTC
V: TRBV2; size: NA; J: TRBJ1-1; D: NA; CDR3: CASATVENTEAFF; DNA: TGTGCCAGCGCGACAGTCGAGAACACTGAAGCTTTCTTT
V: TRBV5-1; size: NA; J: TRBJ1-2; D: NA; CDR3: CASSTWSREDYGYTF; DNA: TGCGCCAGCAGCACGTGGAGCAGGGAGGACTATGGCTACACCTTC
V: TRBV4-1; size: NA; J: TRBJ1-2; D: NA; CDR3: CASSPPGANYGYTF; DNA: TGCGCCAGCAGCCCTCCTGGAGCTAACTATGGCTACACCTTC
V: TRBV3-1/TRBV3-2; size: NA; J: TRBJ1-4; D: NA; CDR3: CASSQALEKLFF; DNA: TGTGCCAGCAGCCAAGCTCTTGAAAAACTGTTTTTT
V: TRBV7-3; size: few; J: TRBJ1-2; D: TRBD1; CDR3: CASSSTGGGRGGYTF; DNA: TGTGCCAGCAGCTCGACAGGGGGCGGTCGGGGTGGCTACACCTTC
V: TRBV23-1; size: NA; J: TRBJ1-1; D: TRBD1; CDR3: CASRGTGWGTEAFF; DNA: TGCGCCAGCAGAGGGACAGGGTGGGGGACTGAAGCTTTCTTT
V: TRBV29-1; size: NA; J: TRBJ1-5; D: NA; CDR3: CSVASGIDSNQPQHF; DNA: TGCAGCGTTGCATCGGGGATAGATAGCAATCAGCCCCAGCATTTT